The present TCR beta chain was sequenced within a study of monozygotic twins with cystic fibrosis. Study-level findings and limits: Clonality was generally low (median roughly 0.01), higher in the most severe patients. Shared CDR3 numbers were not associated with age, concordance or severity. Nucleotide-identical clonotype sharing was significantly higher within monozygotic CF twin pairs than between unrelated CF individuals.

The CDR3 runs 15 residues. Germline V CDR1 and CDR2: PRHDT, FYEKMQ (reference sequence). Trimming cost V 4 bases and J 6 bases; bases outside gene matches: 7. Some clones are missing from TCRdb's copy, which holds only in-frame ones; the method was immunoSEQ multiplex PCR. The table records some 35,000 clones, 90% to 95% of them present only once. To note about this clone: Antigen unknown.

The receptor was derived from a boy between 2 and 15 years old with cystic fibrosis. Sequenced material: blood. The V call is TRBV13, the J call TRBJ1-1, with 11 nucleotides matching TRBD1. The chain's CDR3 is CASSSGTGGRPEAFF. CDR3 DNA sequence: TGTGCCAGCAGCTCCGGGACAGGGGGTAGGCCTGAAGCTTTCTTT.